The 4 T cell receptor beta chains given below trace back to one sample, sequenced in a study of blood T cell repertoires in COVID-19. The table came from immunoSEQ multiplex PCR; TCRdb's copy has only in-frame clones and leaves some out. The sample holds about 140,000 clones, about 87% seen once. Sequencing was performed on peripheral blood. These TCRs come from a middle-aged woman with acute or convalescent COVID-19.

This clone was picked up one time. The chain carries TRBV27 and TRBJ1-1; D gene unclear. V lost 4 bases and J lost 5, with 11 bases in between. Germline-derived CDR1 and CDR2 are MNHEY and SMNVEV (reference sequence). The CDR3 is 13 amino acids. CDR3 bases: TGTGCCAGCAGTTCCCGCCGGTGGACTGAAGCTTTCTTT. It specifies CASSSRRWTEAFF.

The chain combines TRBV2 with TRBJ1-1; 9 bases are shared with TRBD1. J was trimmed by 4 bases and V by 4 bases; bases with no gene match: 7. CDR1 is SNHLY, CDR2 FYNNEI, per germline. The CDR3 has 15 amino acids. CDR3 amino acids: CASSVQGARSTEAFF. CDR3 DNA: TGTGCCAGCAGTGTACAGGGGGCGCGGAGCACTGAAGCTTTCTTT.

The chain joins TRBV4-3 to TRBJ2-7; 12 positions agree with TRBD2. The CDR3 is 17 residues long. J was trimmed by 3 bases and V by 1 base; bases with no gene match: 7. Germline assignment: CDR1 LGHNA and CDR2 YSLEER. DNA of the CDR3: TGCGCCAGCAGCCAAGTCTGGACTAGCGGGATAGACTACGAGCAGTACTTC. This encodes CASSQVWTSGIDYEQYF.

This chain connects TRBV3-1 (or the pseudogene TRBV3-2) to TRBJ2-1; 10 nucleotides align to TRBD2. Trimming cost V 1 base and J 9 bases; bases outside gene matches: 9. From germline, CDR1 is LGHDT and CDR2 YNNKEL (reference sequence). CDR3 size: 16 residues. The CDR3 spells CASSQAGVLAGLEQFF. CDR3 coding DNA: TGTGCCAGCAGCCAAGCGGGGGTACTAGCGGGGCTTGAGCAGTTCTTC.